Listed below are T cell receptor beta chains from one sample, sequenced in a study of blood T cell repertoires in COVID-19. Some clones are missing from TCRdb's copy, which holds only in-frame ones; the method was immunoSEQ multiplex PCR. The sample lists over 90,000 clones, roughly 86% occurring once. The sample taken for sequencing was peripheral blood. These receptors were taken from a man aged 50 to 60 with active or convalescent COVID-19. CDR3s include the opening cysteine and the closing phenylalanine or tryptophan. D genes are given only for firm matches. Only some rows state a clone size, as once, few, many or a class for expanded clones.

clone_size	d_call	v_call	j_call	cdr3_aa	cdr3_nt
-	-	TRBV29-1	TRBJ1-3	CSVTDSGNTIYF	TGCAGCGTGACAGATTCTGGAAACACCATATATTTT
-	-	TRBV29-1	TRBJ2-1	CSVETGSANEQFF	TGCAGCGTTGAAACAGGGTCGGCCAATGAGCAGTTCTTC
-	TRBD2	TRBV5-1	TRBJ2-5	CASSLGTSGQETQYF	TGCGCCAGCAGCTTGGGGACTAGCGGACAAGAGACCCAGTACTTC
-	-	TRBV27	TRBJ1-5	CASSPGGHNQPQHF	TGTGCCAGCAGTCCCGGGGGTCACAATCAGCCCCAGCATTTT
-	-	TRBV7-8	TRBJ1-1	CASSLALRGSEAFF	TGTGCCAGCAGCTTAGCCCTACGGGGTTCTGAAGCTTTCTTT
-	TRBD2	TRBV5-1	TRBJ2-1	CASSLSGGSPYNEQFF	TGCGCCAGCAGCTTAAGCGGGGGGTCACCCTACAATGAGCAGTTCTTC
-	-	TRBV4-3	TRBJ2-7	CASSQDSPGQYSYEQYF	TGCGCCAGCAGCCAAGATAGTCCCGGACAGTACTCCTACGAGCAGTACTTC
-	-	TRBV30	TRBJ1-5	CAWNGQLGQPQHF	TGTGCCTGGAACGGACAGCTCGGTCAGCCCCAGCATTTT
-	-	TRBV5-5	TRBJ2-3	CASSFWTDFTDTQYF	TGTGCCAGCAGCTTTTGGACAGACTTCACAGATACGCAGTATTTT
-	TRBD2	TRBV5-1	TRBJ2-5	CASSRGTTQETQYF	TGCGCCAGCAGCCGGGGGACTACCCAAGAGACCCAGTACTTC
-	TRBD1	TRBV9	TRBJ2-6	CASSVVPSRDRYSGANVLTF	TGTGCCAGCAGCGTAGTCCCATCACGGGACAGGTACTCTGGGGCCAACGTCCTGACTTTC
-	-	TRBV11-2	TRBJ2-3	CASSFRRGPSTDTQYF	TGTGCCAGCAGCTTCCGGCGGGGCCCTAGCACAGATACGCAGTATTTT
-	TRBD1	TRBV18	TRBJ1-3	CASSPRDRDHTIYF	TGTGCCAGCTCACCCCGGGACAGGGACCACACCATATATTTT
once	TRBD1	TRBV18	TRBJ2-1	CASSLGTANEQFF	TGTGCCAGCTCACTCGGGACAGCCAATGAGCAGTTCTTC
-	-	TRBV3-1/TRBV3-2	TRBJ2-3	CASSQGGTDTQYF	TGTGCCAGCAGCCAAGGAGGCACAGATACGCAGTATTTT
-	-	TRBV10-3	TRBJ1-6	CAISRSGESPLHF	TGTGCCATCAGCCGTTCAGGGGAATCACCCCTCCACTTT
few	-	TRBV19	TRBJ1-6	CASSPQGGDSPLHF	TGTGCCAGTAGTCCCCAGGGAGGAGATTCACCCCTCCACTTT
-	-	TRBV29-1	TRBJ1-2	CSVDGREVYGYTF	TGCAGCGTTGATGGCAGGGAAGTGTATGGCTACACCTTC
few	-	TRBV11-2	TRBJ1-3	CASSLGGYSGNTIYF	TGTGCCAGCAGCTTAGGAGGCTACTCTGGAAACACCATATATTTT
-	-	TRBV5-1	TRBJ2-5	CASHPQGQETQYF	TGCGCCAGCCACCCACAGGGTCAAGAGACCCAGTACTTC
few	-	TRBV7-5	TRBJ1-4	CVRSRRGGDNEKLFF	TGTGTCAGAAGCCGAAGAGGGGGGGATAATGAAAAACTGTTTTTT
-	-	TRBV19	TRBJ2-7	CASRSAGRTYEQYF	TGTGCCAGTAGGTCCGCGGGTCGGACCTACGAGCAGTACTTC
-	-	TRBV5-1	TRBJ2-5	CASSLGYNQETQYF	TGCGCCAGCAGCTTGGGGTACAATCAAGAGACCCAGTACTTC